This T cell receptor beta chain comes out of a study of blood T cell repertoires in COVID-19. This CDR3 spans 11 amino acids. CDR1 and CDR2 (germline): SGHTA, FQGNSA. Trimming took off 1 base at V and 9 bases at J, with 5 bases between the two ends. Sequencing was performed with immunoSEQ multiplex PCR; in TCRdb, only in-frame clones are kept and a portion is missing. Of 65,000 to 90,000 clones listed, roughly 89% are singletons. This TCR derives from a human donor in a cohort sampled during active COVID-19. The sequencing sample was made of peripheral blood. The chain uses TRBV7-2 and TRBJ2-3; D remains unclear. CDR3 residues: CASSLGLTQYF. As DNA, the CDR3 is TGTGCCAGCAGCTTAGGTCTGACGCAGTATTTT.